This entry describes one T cell receptor (beta chain). Its antigen is currently unknown. This specimen comes from a study of cytomegalovirus exposure and HLA in healthy donors. PCR primers comprised 60 Vbeta and 13 Jbeta primers. This table comes from immunoSEQ multiplex PCR, and its TCRdb copy is limited to in-frame clones, with some not included. Of 100,000 to 150,000 clones listed, 80% are singletons. Points from the study as a whole: At a 0.05 false discovery rate, a later analysis found 16,951 TCR beta sequences to be associated with HLA alleles.

The germline V gene has CDR1 SNHLY and CDR2 FYNNEI. V was pared by 7 bases and J by 3 bases, with 5 bases of the junction left unmatched. This CDR3 region has 13 residues. The sequenced material came from PBMCs. This chain links TRBV2 with TRBJ1-2, with TRBD1 matching over 7 bases. This receptor was obtained from a female donor in good health and CMV-seronegative. Here the CDR3 reads CASTGQPDYGYTF. The CDR3 DNA reads as TGTGCCAGCACGGGACAGCCAGACTATGGCTACACCTTC.